Below are 26 T cell receptor beta chains sequenced from a single sample in a study of cytomegalovirus exposure and HLA in healthy donors. Assay: immunoSEQ multiplex PCR; the TCRdb copy retains only in-frame clones and omits some. The table has roughly 200,000 clones, approximately 86% seen once. Sequences were obtained from PBMCs. These receptors were obtained from a man aged 25-45 years in good health and CMV-seropositive.

The chain combines TRBV6-1 with TRBJ2-4; D gene uncertain. The CDR3 is made up of 13 amino acids. The germline gives CDR1 MNHNS, CDR2 SASEGT. V lost 6 bases and J 5 bases, leaving 11 bases between the germline ends. CDR3 nucleotide sequence: TGTGCCAGCAGCTTAGGTGCCGAAAACATTCAGTACTTC. It translates to CASSLGAENIQYF.

This sequence joins TRBV25-1 and TRBJ2-7, with D possibly matching TRBD1 (5 bases). Germline-derived CDR1 and CDR2 are MGHDK and SYGVNS. CDR3 length equals 12 residues. V gave up 3 bases and J gave up 10 bases, with 13 bases separating them. CDR3 region: CASSDLYRYQYF. DNA of the CDR3: TGTGCCAGCAGTGATCTATACAGGTATCAGTACTTC.

The chain couples TRBV11-2 to TRBJ1-2; tentative D call: TRBD1 (6 bases). The length of the CDR3 is 12 residues. Trimming removed 5 bases from V and 8 bases from J, with 12 bases in between. Germline lookup yields CDR1 SGHAT and CDR2 FQNNGV. The CDR3 loop is CASSANREGYTF. CDR3 sequence (DNA): TGTGCCAGCAGCGCAAACAGGGAGGGCTACACCTTC.

V usage is TRBV18 and J usage is TRBJ2-2, with 10 bases fitting TRBD2. V was clipped by 3 bases and J by 0 bases; unmatched bases: 4. Germline CDR1 KGHSH, CDR2 LQKENI. The CDR3 spans 17 residues. In DNA, the CDR3 is TGTGCCAGCTCACCGCCAGCGGGAGGGCCGAACACCGGGGAGCTGTTTTTT. Encoded protein: CASSPPAGGPNTGELFF.

This clone was observed a single time. The V and J genes are TRBV11-3 and TRBJ2-2; 7 nucleotides align to TRBD1. The CDR3 consists of 15 residues. The germline V gene encodes CDR1 SGHNT and CDR2 YENEEA. V trimming: 5 bases; J trimming: 2 bases; junction bases outside the gene matches: 5. Written as DNA, the CDR3 is TGTGCCAGCAGCACCGACAGGGTTAACACCGGGGAGCTGTTTTTT. This gives the protein CASSTDRVNTGELFF.

In this sample, this clone turned up once. The genes are TRBV7-2 and TRBJ2-1; 8 bases align to TRBD2. The CDR3 runs to 14 residues. Germline CDR1 is SGHTA and CDR2 is FQGNSA. Germline trimming cut 6 bases from V and 2 bases from J; bases unmatched to any gene: 3. The CDR3, as DNA: TGTGCCAGCAGGCGGGGGGCCCCCTACAATGAGCAGTTCTTC. Translating it yields CASRRGAPYNEQFF.

This rearrangement joins TRBV4-2 to TRBJ2-7; TRBD1 matches at 7 bases. The CDR3 totals 17 residues. J lost 3 bases, V lost 1 base, and 12 bases had no gene match. Per the germline V gene, CDR1 is LGHNA and CDR2 is YNFKEQ. This chain's CDR3 is CASSQGQGRPEFYEQYF. The CDR3 DNA is TGTGCCAGCAGCCAAGGACAGGGTCGACCCGAATTCTACGAGCAGTACTTC.

The V call is TRBV2, the J call TRBJ1-5; no clear D. Trimming removed 1 base at V and 3 bases at J, with 10 bases between. The CDR3 runs 15 residues. CDR1 is SNHLY, CDR2 FYNNEI, per germline. CDR3 protein: CASSEVRGTNQPQHF. The CDR3 coding sequence is TGTGCCAGCAGTGAAGTGAGAGGTACCAATCAGCCCCAGCATTTT.

The chain carries TRBV9 and TRBJ1-1, with TRBD1 identical over 11 bases. J lost 10 bases, V lost 3 bases, and 5 bases had no gene match. Germline V gives CDR1 SGDLS, CDR2 YYNGEE. The CDR3 has 13 residues. CDR3 loop: CASSAGQGARAFF. The CDR3 coding sequence is TGTGCCAGCAGCGCCGGACAGGGGGCGCGAGCTTTCTTT.

The rearrangement uses TRBV6-1 and TRBJ1-4; D gene uncertain. The CDR3 runs to 13 residues. CDR1 and CDR2 from the germline V gene are MNHNS and SASEGT. V gave up 2 bases and J gave up 5 bases, with 6 bases separating them. The CDR3 reads CASSESGNEKLFF. The CDR3 nucleotides read TGTGCCAGCAGTGAATCCGGAAATGAAAAACTGTTTTTT.

The chain couples TRBV28 to TRBJ2-5; 10 bases fit TRBD2. CDR1 MDHEN and CDR2 SYDVKM come from the germline V gene. J gave up 2 bases and V 2 bases, and 14 bases lay outside the gene matches. This CDR3 is 19 amino acids long. Here the CDR3 reads CASSLPGLAGERLQETQYF. In DNA, the CDR3 is TGTGCCAGCAGTTTACCGGGCCTAGCGGGAGAGAGACTACAAGAGACCCAGTACTTC.

The chain links TRBV18 to TRBJ2-5, with a possible D match to TRBD1 (5 bases). Trimming removed 3 bases from V and 5 bases from J, with 10 bases in between. This CDR3 comprises 13 residues. Looked up from germline, CDR1 is KGHSH and CDR2 is LQKENI. The CDR3 DNA reads as TGTGCCAGCTCACCCAAAGGGGCTGAGACCCAGTACTTC. Its protein product is CASSPKGAETQYF.

The chain employs TRBV5-1 and TRBJ2-4; 13 bases agree with TRBD2. The junction had 6 bases not matched to a gene; V was cut back by 4 bases and J by 8 bases. Germline V lookup: CDR1 SGHRS, CDR2 YFSETQ. The CDR3 is 15 amino acids. The CDR3: CASSPGLAGIDIQYF. In nucleotides, the CDR3 is TGCGCCAGCAGCCCGGGACTAGCGGGAATTGACATTCAGTACTTC.

V usage is TRBV4-1 and J usage is TRBJ2-7; TRBD1 matches 11 bases. The CDR3 is 15 residues long. Trimming removed 1 base from V and 6 bases from J; junction bases left unmatched: 5. Germline values: CDR1 MGHRA, CDR2 YSYEKL. The CDR3 region has the DNA TGCGCCAGCAGCCAAGGCACCGGGACAGGGGGCGAGCAGTACTTC. Protein product: CASSQGTGTGGEQYF.

J is TRBJ1-5 and V is TRBV30, with no clear D. V was shortened by 5 bases and J by 0 bases, with 8 bases between the two germline ends. The CDR3 consists of 13 residues. Germline V CDR1 and CDR2: GTSNPN, SVGIG (reference sequence). CDR3 loop: CAWSLNSNQPQHF. CDR3 sequence (DNA): TGTGCCTGGTCCCTTAATAGCAATCAGCCCCAGCATTTT. Supplemented by reference TRBV30 and TRBJ1-5, the full variable domain reads SQTIHQWPATLVQPVGSPLSLECTVEGTSNPNLYWYRQAAGRGLQLLFYSVGIGQISSEVPQNLSASRPQDRQFILSSKKLLLSDSGFYLCAWSLNSNQPQHFGDGTRLSIL.

The V and J genes are TRBV6-6 and TRBJ2-5; 7 bases match TRBD1. The V and J ends lost 4 bases and 4 bases, in that order; junction bases with no gene match: 12. The CDR3 loop spans 16 amino acids. CDR1 and CDR2 (germline): MNHNY, SVGAGI (reference sequence). CDR3 protein: CASSSNRDSGRETQYF. The DNA for the CDR3 is TGTGCCAGCAGTTCAAACCGGGACAGCGGTCGAGAGACCCAGTACTTC.

The J gene is TRBJ1-1, the V gene TRBV7-9; D remains unclear. With 3 bases removed from V and 5 bases from J, the gap between germline ends came to 7 bases. This CDR3 comprises 12 residues. Germline V gene sequence: CDR1 SEHNR, CDR2 FQNEAQ (reference sequence). The CDR3 bases are TGTGCCAGCAGCTTTACTGGGACTGAAGCTTTCTTT. Translating it yields CASSFTGTEAFF.

V is TRBV13 and J is TRBJ2-7; 10 bases match TRBD2. The J segment lost 2 bases and the V segment lost 5 bases, leaving 3 bases of the junction unmatched. CDR3 size: 14 residues. Germline V CDR1 and CDR2: PRHDT, FYEKMQ (reference sequence). This CDR3 is CASSPLAGAYEQYF. In DNA form, the CDR3 reads TGTGCCAGCAGCCCGCTAGCGGGGGCCTACGAGCAGTACTTC.

This chain uses TRBV19 with TRBJ2-2; D unresolved. CDR3 length equals 13 residues. Germline V gene lookup returns CDR1 LNHDA and CDR2 SQIVND (reference sequence). The V gene lost 9 bases and the J gene lost 3 bases, with 11 bases spanning the gap. Here the CDR3 reads CASSGGDTGELFF. The DNA of the CDR3 is TGTGCCAGCTCAGGCGGAGACACCGGGGAGCTGTTTTTT. The variable domain in full, completed from reference TRBV19 and TRBJ2-2, reads DGGITQSPKYLFRKEGQNVTLSCEQNLNHDAMYWYRQDPGQGLRLIYYSQIVNDFQKGDIAEGYSVSREKKESFPLTVTSAQKNPTAFYLCASSGGDTGELFFGEGSRLTVL.

The rearrangement uses TRBV9 and TRBJ1-1, with D perhaps TRBD1 (6 bases). The V gene lost 3 bases and the J gene lost 7 bases, with 16 bases spanning the gap. Germline values: CDR1 SGDLS, CDR2 YYNGEE. The CDR3 runs to 14 residues. CDR3 protein: CASSGQQGTNEAFF. The CDR3 DNA reads as TGTGCCAGCAGCGGGCAACAGGGCACAAATGAAGCTTTCTTT.

V is TRBV6-6 and J is TRBJ2-2, with 13 bases matching TRBD2. CDR1 is MNHNY, CDR2 SVGAGI, per germline (reference sequence). This CDR3 is built from 15 residues. With 4 bases clipped from V and 6 bases from J, the junction kept 2 bases outside the gene matches. DNA for the CDR3: TGTGCCAGCAGTTTAGGACTAGCGGGAGCCGGGGAGCTGTTTTTT. Amino acids: CASSLGLAGAGELFF.

This chain links TRBV6-5 with TRBJ2-1; D gene uncertain. The V end lost 3 bases, the J end lost 0 bases, and 12 bases lay between the germline ends. CDR3 length equals 16 residues. Germline V CDR1 and CDR2: MNHEY, SVGAGI. The CDR3 spells CASSYNAPSSYNEQFF. CDR3 nucleotides: TGTGCCAGCAGTTATAACGCCCCGAGCTCCTACAATGAGCAGTTCTTC.

V is TRBV7-6 and J is TRBJ2-2, with D unclear. Per germline, CDR1 SGHVS and CDR2 FNYEAQ. V dropped 3 bases and J dropped 6 bases, with 5 bases sitting between them. CDR3 size: 12 residues. CDR3: CASSFIAGELFF. DNA for the CDR3: TGTGCCAGCAGCTTCATCGCCGGGGAGCTGTTTTTT.

V gene TRBV6-6 combines with J gene TRBJ1-2; 10 bases map to TRBD1. Per the germline V gene, CDR1 is MNHNY and CDR2 is SVGAGI (reference sequence). This CDR3 region has 16 residues. The V segment lost 5 bases and the J segment 6 bases; nucleotides outside the gene matches: 12. Here the CDR3 reads CASSIPGTGVVDGYTF. CDR3 nucleotides: TGTGCCAGCAGTATACCCGGGACAGGGGTGGTCGATGGCTACACCTTC.

The chain carries TRBV28 and TRBJ1-1; D gene uncertain. The CDR3 contains 15 residues. In germline, CDR1 is MDHEN, CDR2 SYDVKM. V shed 1 base and J shed 1 base, with 10 bases lying between them. Written as DNA, the CDR3 is TGTGCCAGCAGTTTATCATGGGCAGCGAACACTGAAGCTTTCTTT. Amino acids: CASSLSWAANTEAFF.

J is TRBJ1-1 and V is TRBV11-3; D is undetermined. V dropped 3 bases and J dropped 1 base, with 6 bases sitting between them. From germline, CDR1 is SGHNT and CDR2 YENEEA. The CDR3 sequence is 13 residues long. In DNA, the CDR3 is TGTGCCAGCAGCTTCAACGGGAACACTGAAGCTTTCTTT. As protein: CASSFNGNTEAFF. Using reference TRBV11-3 and TRBJ1-1 for the parts outside the CDR3, the full variable domain is EAGVVQSPRYKIIEKKQPVAFWCNPISGHNTLYWYLQNLGQGPELLIRYENEEAVDDSQLPKDRFSAERLKGVDSTLKIQPAELGDSAVYLCASSFNGNTEAFFGQGTRLTVV.